This T cell receptor (beta chain) was obtained from a study of blood T cell repertoires in COVID-19. Whole-study context: T cells, B-cell-depleted T cells, or PBMCs provided the cDNA or gDNA that served as material.

Sequenced by immunoSEQ multiplex PCR; TCRdb stores in-frame clones only, minus some. The data show 130,000 or so clones, about 89% seen once. Trimming removed 6 bases from V and 3 bases from J; junction bases left unmatched: 7. The CDR3 totals 14 residues. The germline V gene has CDR1 MNHEY and CDR2 SVGEGT. The TCR comes from a man aged 60-69 years with COVID-19, enrolled during active disease. This chain joins TRBV6-2 or TRBV6-3 and TRBJ1-1; 7 bases fit TRBD1. The sequencing input was peripheral blood. The CDR3 DNA follows: TGTGCCAGCAGCTTACAGGGGTTGGACACTGAAGCTTTCTTT. Its protein product is CASSLQGLDTEAFF.